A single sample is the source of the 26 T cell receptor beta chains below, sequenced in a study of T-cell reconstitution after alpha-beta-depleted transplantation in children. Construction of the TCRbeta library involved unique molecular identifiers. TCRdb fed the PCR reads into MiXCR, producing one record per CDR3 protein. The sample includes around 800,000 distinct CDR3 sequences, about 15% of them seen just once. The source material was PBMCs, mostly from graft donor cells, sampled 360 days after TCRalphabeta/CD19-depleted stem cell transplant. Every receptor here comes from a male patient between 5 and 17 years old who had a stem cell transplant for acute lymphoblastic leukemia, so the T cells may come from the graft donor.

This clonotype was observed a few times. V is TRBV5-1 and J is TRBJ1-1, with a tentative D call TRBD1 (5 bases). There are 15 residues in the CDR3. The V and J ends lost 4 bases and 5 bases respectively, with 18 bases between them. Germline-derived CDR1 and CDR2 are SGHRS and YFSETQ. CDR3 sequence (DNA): TGCGCCAGCAGCGCCGGGCGGGCCGAGGGGACTGAAGCTTTCTTT. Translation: CASSAGRAEGTEAFF.

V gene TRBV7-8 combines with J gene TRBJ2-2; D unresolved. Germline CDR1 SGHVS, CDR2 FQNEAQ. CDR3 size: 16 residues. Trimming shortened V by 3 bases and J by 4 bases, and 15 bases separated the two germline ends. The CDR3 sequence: CASSFSWSWGTGELFF. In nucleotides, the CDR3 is TGTGCCAGCAGCTTTAGCTGGAGCTGGGGCACCGGGGAGCTGTTTTTT.

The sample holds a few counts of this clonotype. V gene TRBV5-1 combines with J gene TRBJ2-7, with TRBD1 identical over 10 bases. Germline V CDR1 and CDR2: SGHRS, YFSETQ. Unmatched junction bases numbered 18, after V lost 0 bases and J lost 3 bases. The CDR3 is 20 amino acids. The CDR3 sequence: CASSLATSRPLRDRGYEQYF. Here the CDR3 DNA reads TGCGCCAGCAGCTTGGCTACAAGTCGCCCGCTCCGGGACAGGGGCTACGAGCAGTACTTC.

The CDR3 coding sequence is TGTGCCAGCAGCCAAGAGGAGCGGGAGAGGAATGAGCAGTTCTTC. Translation: CASSQEERERNEQFF. The chain employs TRBV4-2 and TRBJ2-1; 8 bases are shared with TRBD2. Germline lookup yields CDR1 LGHNA and CDR2 YNFKEQ. The CDR3 spans 15 residues. J lost 7 bases, V lost 0 bases, and 5 bases had no gene match.

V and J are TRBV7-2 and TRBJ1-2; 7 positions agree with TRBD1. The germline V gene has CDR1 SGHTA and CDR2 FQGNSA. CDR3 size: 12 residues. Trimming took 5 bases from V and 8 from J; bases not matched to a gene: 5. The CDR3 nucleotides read TGTGCCAGCAGCATCCCAGGGGGAGGCTACACCTTC. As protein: CASSIPGGGYTF.

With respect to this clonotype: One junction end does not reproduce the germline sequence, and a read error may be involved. In DNA form, the CDR3 reads TGTGCCGGCAGCTTAGCGGGGCCTAGCTGGGAGACCCAGTACTTC. This gives the protein CAGSLAGPSWETQYF. V usage is TRBV7-2 and J usage is TRBJ2-5; 8 bases map to TRBD2. From germline, CDR1 is SGHTA and CDR2 FQGNSA. The CDR3 spans 15 residues.

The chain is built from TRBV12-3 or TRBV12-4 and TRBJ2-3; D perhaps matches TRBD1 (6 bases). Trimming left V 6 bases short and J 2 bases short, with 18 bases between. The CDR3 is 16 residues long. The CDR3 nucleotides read TGTGCCAGCAGCAGGACAGCGATGACCCACACAGATACGCAGTATTTT. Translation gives CASSRTAMTHTDTQYF.

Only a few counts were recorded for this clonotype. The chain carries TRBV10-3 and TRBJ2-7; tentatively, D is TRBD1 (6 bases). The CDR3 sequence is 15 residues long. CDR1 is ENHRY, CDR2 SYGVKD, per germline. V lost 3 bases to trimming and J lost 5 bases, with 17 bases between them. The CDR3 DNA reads TGTGCCATCAGTGACCGACCCATTGGGGGCCACGAGCAGTACTTC. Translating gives CAISDRPIGGHEQYF.

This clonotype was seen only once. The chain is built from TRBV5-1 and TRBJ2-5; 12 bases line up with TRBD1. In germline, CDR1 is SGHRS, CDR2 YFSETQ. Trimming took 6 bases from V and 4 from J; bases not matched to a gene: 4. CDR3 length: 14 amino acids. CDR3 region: CASKGTGGRETQYF. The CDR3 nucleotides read TGCGCCAGCAAGGGGACAGGGGGCCGAGAGACCCAGTACTTC.

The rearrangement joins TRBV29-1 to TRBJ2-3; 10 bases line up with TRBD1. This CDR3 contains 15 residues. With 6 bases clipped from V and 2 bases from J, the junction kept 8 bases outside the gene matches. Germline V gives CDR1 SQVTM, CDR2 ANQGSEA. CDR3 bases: TGCAGCGTCGCCTGGACAGGGGGAATCACAGATACGCAGTATTTT. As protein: CSVAWTGGITDTQYF.

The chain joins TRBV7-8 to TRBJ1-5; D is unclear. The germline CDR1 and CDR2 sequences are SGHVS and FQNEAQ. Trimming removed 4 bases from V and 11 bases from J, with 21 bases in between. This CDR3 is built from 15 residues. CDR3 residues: CASSSTDGGITAQHF. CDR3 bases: TGTGCCAGCAGCTCCACCGACGGCGGTATCACGGCCCAGCATTTT.

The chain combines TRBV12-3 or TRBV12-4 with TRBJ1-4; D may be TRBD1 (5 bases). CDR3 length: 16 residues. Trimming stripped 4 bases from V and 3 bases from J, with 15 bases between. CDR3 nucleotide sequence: TGTGCCAGCAGTTCGCCTGGCGGGGCAGCTAATGAAAAACTGTTTTTT. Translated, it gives CASSSPGGAANEKLFF.

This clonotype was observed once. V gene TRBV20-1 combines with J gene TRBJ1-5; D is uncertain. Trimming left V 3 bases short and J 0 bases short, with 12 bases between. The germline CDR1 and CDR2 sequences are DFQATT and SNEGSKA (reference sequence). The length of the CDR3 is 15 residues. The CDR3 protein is CSASERVYSNQPQHF. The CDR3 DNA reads TGCAGTGCTAGTGAAAGGGTTTATAGCAATCAGCCCCAGCATTTT.

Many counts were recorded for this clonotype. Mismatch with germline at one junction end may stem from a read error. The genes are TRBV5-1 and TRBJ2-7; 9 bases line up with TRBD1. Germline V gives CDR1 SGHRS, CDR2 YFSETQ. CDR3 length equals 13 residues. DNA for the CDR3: TGTGCCAGCAGCTTAGGGACAGGGTACGAGCAGTACTTC. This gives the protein CASSLGTGYEQYF. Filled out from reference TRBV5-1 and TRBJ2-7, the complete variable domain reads KAGVTQTPRYLIKTRGQQVTLSCSPISGHRSVSWYQQTPGQGLQFLFEYFSETQRNKGNFPGRFSGRQFSNSRSEMNVSTLELGDSALYLCASSLGTGYEQYFGPGTRLTVT.

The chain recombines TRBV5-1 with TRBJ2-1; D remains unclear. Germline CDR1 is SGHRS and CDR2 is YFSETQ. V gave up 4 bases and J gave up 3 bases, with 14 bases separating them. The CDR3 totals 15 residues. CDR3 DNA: TGCGCCAGCAGCCCGGACGGGTCCCACTACAATGAGCAGTTCTTC. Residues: CASSPDGSHYNEQFF.

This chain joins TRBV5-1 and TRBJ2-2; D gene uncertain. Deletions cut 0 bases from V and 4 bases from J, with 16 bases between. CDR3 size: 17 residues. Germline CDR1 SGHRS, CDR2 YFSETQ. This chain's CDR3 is CASSLVAGRAFTGELFF. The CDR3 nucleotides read TGCGCCAGCAGCTTGGTGGCTGGTAGAGCATTCACCGGGGAGCTGTTTTTT.

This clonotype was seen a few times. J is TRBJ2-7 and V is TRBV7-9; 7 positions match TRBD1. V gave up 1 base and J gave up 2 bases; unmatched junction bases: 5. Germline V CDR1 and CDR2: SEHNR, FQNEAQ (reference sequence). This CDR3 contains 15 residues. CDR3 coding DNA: TGTGCCAGCAGCTTAGAGACGGGACAGCCCTACGAGCAGTACTTC. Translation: CASSLETGQPYEQYF. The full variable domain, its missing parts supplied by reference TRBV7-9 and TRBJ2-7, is DTGVSQNPRHKITKRGQNVTFRCDPISEHNRLYWYRQTLGQGPEFLTYFQNEAQLEKSRLLSDRFSAERPKGSFSTLEIQRTEQGDSAMYLCASSLETGQPYEQYFGPGTRLTVT.

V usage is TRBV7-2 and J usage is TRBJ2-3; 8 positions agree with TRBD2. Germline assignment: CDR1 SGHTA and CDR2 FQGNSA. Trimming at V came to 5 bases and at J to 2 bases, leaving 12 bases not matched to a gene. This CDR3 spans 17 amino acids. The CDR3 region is CASSLLGRGDITDTQYF. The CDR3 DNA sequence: TGTGCCAGCAGCCTTCTCGGGAGGGGGGACATCACAGATACGCAGTATTTT.

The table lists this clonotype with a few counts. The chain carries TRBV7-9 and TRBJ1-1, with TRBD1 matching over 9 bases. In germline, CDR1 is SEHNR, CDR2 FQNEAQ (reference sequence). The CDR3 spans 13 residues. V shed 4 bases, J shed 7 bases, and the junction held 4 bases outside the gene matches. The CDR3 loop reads CASSWGQGSEAFF. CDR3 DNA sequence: TGTGCCAGCAGCTGGGGACAGGGTAGTGAAGCTTTCTTT.

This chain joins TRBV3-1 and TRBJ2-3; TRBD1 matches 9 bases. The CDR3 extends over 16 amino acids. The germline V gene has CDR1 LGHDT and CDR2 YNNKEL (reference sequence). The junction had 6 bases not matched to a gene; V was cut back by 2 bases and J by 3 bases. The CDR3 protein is CASSQYAGTGTDTQYF. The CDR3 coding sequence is TGTGCCAGCAGCCAATATGCCGGGACAGGGACAGATACGCAGTATTTT.

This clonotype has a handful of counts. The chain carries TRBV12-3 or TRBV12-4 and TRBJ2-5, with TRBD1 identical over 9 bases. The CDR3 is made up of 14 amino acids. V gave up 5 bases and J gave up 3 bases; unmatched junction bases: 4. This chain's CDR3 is CASSLWDREETQYF. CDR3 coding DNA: TGTGCCAGCAGTCTTTGGGACAGGGAAGAGACCCAGTACTTC.

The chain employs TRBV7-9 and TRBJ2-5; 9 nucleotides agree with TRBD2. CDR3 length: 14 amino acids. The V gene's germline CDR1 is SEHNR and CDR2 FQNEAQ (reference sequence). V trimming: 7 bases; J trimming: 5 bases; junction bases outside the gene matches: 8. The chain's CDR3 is CASIALAGMETQYF. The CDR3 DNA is TGTGCCAGCATTGCGCTAGCGGGAATGGAGACCCAGTACTTC.

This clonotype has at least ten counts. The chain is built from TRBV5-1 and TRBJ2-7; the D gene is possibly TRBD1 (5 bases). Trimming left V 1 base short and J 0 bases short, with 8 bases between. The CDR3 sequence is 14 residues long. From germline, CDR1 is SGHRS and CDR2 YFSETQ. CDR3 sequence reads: CASSLRTGSYEQYF. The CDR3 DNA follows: TGCGCCAGCAGCTTGAGAACAGGCTCCTACGAGCAGTACTTC.

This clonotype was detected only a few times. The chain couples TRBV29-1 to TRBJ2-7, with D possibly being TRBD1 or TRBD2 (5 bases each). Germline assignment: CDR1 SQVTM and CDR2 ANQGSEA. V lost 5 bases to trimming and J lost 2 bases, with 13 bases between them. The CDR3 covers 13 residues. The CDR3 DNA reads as TGCAGCGTTCTTCGGGACGTGGCCTACGAGCAGTACTTC. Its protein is CSVLRDVAYEQYF.

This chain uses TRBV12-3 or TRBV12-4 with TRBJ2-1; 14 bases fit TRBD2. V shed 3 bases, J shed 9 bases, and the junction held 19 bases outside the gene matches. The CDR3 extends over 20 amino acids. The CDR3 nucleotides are TGTGCCAGCAGTTTCGCCCCCTACGGGACTAGCGGGAGTCGAACGGCTGAGCAGTTCTTC. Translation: CASSFAPYGTSGSRTAEQFF.

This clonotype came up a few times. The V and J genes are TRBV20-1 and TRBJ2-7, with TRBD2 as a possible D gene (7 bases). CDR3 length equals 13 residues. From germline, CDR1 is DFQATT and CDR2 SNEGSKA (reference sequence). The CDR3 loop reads CSLRGGSSYEQYF. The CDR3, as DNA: TGCAGCCTAAGGGGGGGCAGCTCCTACGAGCAGTACTTC.